The rows below give T cell receptor gamma chains drawn from one sample of a study of Vδ1+ human thymocytes. TCRdb reprocessed the multiplex PCR reads through CATT. Of 36,000 or so gamma-chain clones listed, 20% to 25% are singletons. Sequencing used Vdelta1+ gamma-delta thymocytes from the thymus. The receptors originated from a girl less than two years old who had congenital heart surgery. CDR3s include the opening cysteine and the closing phenylalanine or tryptophan. Each record gives: clone size, J gene, V gene, CDR3 length, CDR3 protein, CDR3 DNA. A row's size may be missing; if present it is once, few, many or a size class.

abundance: few
j_gene: TRGJP
v_gene: TRGV9
len: 14
CDR3aa: CALWGLLGKKIKVF
CDR3nt: TGTGCCTTGTGGGGCCTTTTGGGCAAAAAAATCAAGGTATTT

abundance: .
j_gene: TRGJ1/TRGJ2
v_gene: TRGV4
len: 12
CDR3aa: CATWDSDYKKLF
CDR3nt: TGTGCCACCTGGGATTCTGATTATAAGAAACTCTTT

abundance: .
j_gene: TRGJ1/TRGJ2
v_gene: TRGV9
len: 15
CDR3aa: CALWEVQKYYYKKLF
CDR3nt: TGTGCCTTGTGGGAGGTGCAGAAATATTATTATAAGAAACTCTTT

abundance: once
j_gene: TRGJ1/TRGJ2
v_gene: TRGV9
len: 15
CDR3aa: CALWEILPPYYKKLF
CDR3nt: TGTGCCTTGTGGGAGATCCTACCACCGTATTATAAGAAACTCTTT

abundance: .
j_gene: TRGJ1/TRGJ2
v_gene: TRGV9
len: 13
CDR3aa: CALWEVGSGKKLF
CDR3nt: TGTGCCTTGTGGGAGGTGGGCTCTGGTAAGAAACTCTTT

abundance: few
j_gene: TRGJ1/TRGJ2
v_gene: TRGV4
len: 13
CDR3aa: CATWDGRRNKKLF
CDR3nt: TGTGCCACCTGGGATGGGCGTCGGAATAAGAAACTCTTT

abundance: .
j_gene: TRGJ1/TRGJ2
v_gene: TRGV2
len: 14
CDR3aa: CATWDGPHLDKKLF
CDR3nt: TGTGCCACCTGGGACGGGCCCCATTTAGATAAGAAACTCTTT

abundance: few
j_gene: TRGJP2
v_gene: TRGV8
len: 14
CDR3aa: CATWARDGDWIKTF
CDR3nt: TGTGCCACCTGGGCCCGGGACGGTGATTGGATCAAGACGTTT

abundance: .
j_gene: TRGJ1/TRGJ2
v_gene: TRGV2
len: 13
CDR3aa: CATWEWGYYKKLF
CDR3nt: TGTGCCACCTGGGAGTGGGGGTATTATAAGAAACTCTTT

abundance: .
j_gene: TRGJ1/TRGJ2
v_gene: TRGV2
len: 18
CDR3aa: CATWDGLKPYSENYKKLF
CDR3nt: TGTGCCACCTGGGACGGGCTAAAACCCTACTCTGAGAATTATAAGAAACTCTTT

abundance: .
j_gene: TRGJ1/TRGJ2
v_gene: TRGV8
len: 16
CDR3aa: CATWDSHPPWDYKKLF
CDR3nt: TGTGCCACCTGGGATAGCCATCCTCCGTGGGATTATAAGAAACTCTTT

abundance: few
j_gene: TRGJ1/TRGJ2
v_gene: TRGV9
len: 15
CDR3aa: CALWEVHRVYYKKLF
CDR3nt: TGTGCCTTGTGGGAGGTGCACCGGGTCTATTATAAGAAACTCTTT

abundance: few
j_gene: TRGJ1/TRGJ2
v_gene: TRGV3
len: 14
CDR3aa: CATWDKSVDYKKLF
CDR3nt: TGTGCCACCTGGGACAAGTCAGTCGATTATAAGAAACTCTTT

abundance: .
j_gene: TRGJP2
v_gene: TRGV8
len: 15
CDR3aa: CATWTQYSSDWIKTF
CDR3nt: TGTGCCACCTGGACTCAATATAGTAGTGATTGGATCAAGACGTTT

abundance: .
j_gene: TRGJ1/TRGJ2
v_gene: TRGV3
len: 15
CDR3aa: CATWDAPLYYYKKLF
CDR3nt: TGTGCCACCTGGGACGCCCCTCTCTATTATTATAAGAAACTCTTT

abundance: .
j_gene: TRGJP
v_gene: TRGV9
len: 15
CDR3aa: CALWRKELGKKIKVF
CDR3nt: TGTGCCTTGTGGAGGAAAGAGTTGGGCAAAAAAATCAAGGTATTT

abundance: .
j_gene: TRGJP2
v_gene: TRGV4
len: 16
CDR3aa: CATWDGNGGSDWIKTF
CDR3nt: TGTGCCACCTGGGATGGGAACGGTGGTAGTGATTGGATCAAGACGTTT

abundance: .
j_gene: TRGJ1/TRGJ2
v_gene: TRGV2
len: 15
CDR3aa: CATWDGPPEDYKKLF
CDR3nt: TGTGCCACCTGGGACGGGCCCCCGGAGGATTATAAGAAACTCTTT

abundance: .
j_gene: TRGJP2
v_gene: TRGV2
len: 14
CDR3aa: CATWDPGADWIKTF
CDR3nt: TGTGCCACCTGGGACCCAGGGGCTGATTGGATCAAGACGTTT

abundance: .
j_gene: TRGJ1/TRGJ2
v_gene: TRGV8
len: 11
CDR3aa: CATWTLDKKLF
CDR3nt: TGTGCCACCTGGACACTCGATAAGAAACTCTTT

abundance: .
j_gene: TRGJ1/TRGJ2
v_gene: TRGV4
len: 16
CDR3aa: CATWDGPQIHYYKKLF
CDR3nt: TGTGCCACCTGGGACGGCCCCCAAATCCATTATTATAAGAAACTCTTT

abundance: few
j_gene: TRGJ1/TRGJ2
v_gene: TRGV4
len: 12
CDR3aa: CATWDGPIKKLF
CDR3nt: TGTGCCACCTGGGATGGGCCTATTAAGAAACTCTTT

abundance: .
j_gene: TRGJ1/TRGJ2
v_gene: TRGV8
len: 15
CDR3aa: CATWGPGSGYYKKLF
CDR3nt: TGTGCCACCTGGGGGCCGGGTTCGGGTTATTATAAGAAACTCTTT

abundance: .
j_gene: TRGJ1/TRGJ2
v_gene: TRGV8
len: 14
CDR3aa: CATWDFSAYYKKLF
CDR3nt: TGTGCCACCTGGGACTTTAGCGCTTATTATAAGAAACTCTTT

abundance: few
j_gene: TRGJ1/TRGJ2
v_gene: TRGV9
len: 12
CDR3aa: CALWEAPYKKLF
CDR3nt: TGTGCCTTGTGGGAGGCTCCTTATAAGAAACTCTTT

abundance: few
j_gene: TRGJ1/TRGJ2
v_gene: TRGV9
len: 17
CDR3aa: CALWEVPAKRSYYKKLF
CDR3nt: TGTGCCTTGTGGGAGGTGCCGGCGAAGCGTTCTTATTATAAGAAACTCTTT

abundance: few
j_gene: TRGJ1/TRGJ2
v_gene: TRGV4
len: 12
CDR3aa: CATWDGPGKKLF
CDR3nt: TGTGCCACCTGGGATGGGCCGGGAAAGAAACTCTTT

abundance: .
j_gene: TRGJP1
v_gene: TRGV9
len: 16
CDR3aa: CALWEVTASTGWFKIF
CDR3nt: TGTGCCTTGTGGGAGGTCACAGCGTCCACTGGTTGGTTCAAGATATTT

abundance: .
j_gene: TRGJ1/TRGJ2
v_gene: TRGV3
len: 15
CDR3aa: CATWDRPLYMSEKLF
CDR3nt: TGTGCTACCTGGGACAGGCCCCTTTATATGAGTGAGAAACTCTTT

abundance: few
j_gene: TRGJ1/TRGJ2
v_gene: TRGV9
len: 12
CDR3aa: CALWEDRYKKLF
CDR3nt: TGTGCCTTGTGGGAGGACCGATATAAGAAACTCTTT

abundance: .
j_gene: TRGJ1/TRGJ2
v_gene: TRGV4
len: 15
CDR3aa: CATWDGLPSYYKKLF
CDR3nt: TGTGCCACCTGGGATGGGCTTCCTAGTTATTATAAGAAACTCTTT

abundance: few
j_gene: TRGJ1/TRGJ2
v_gene: TRGV3
len: 12
CDR3aa: CATWDNYYKKLF
CDR3nt: TGTGCCACCTGGGACAACTACTATAAGAAACTCTTT

abundance: .
j_gene: TRGJP2
v_gene: TRGV2
len: 14
CDR3aa: CAHSNRSSDWIKTF
CDR3nt: TGTGCTCACTCTAATCGGAGTAGTGATTGGATCAAGACGTTT

abundance: .
j_gene: TRGJ1/TRGJ2
v_gene: TRGV4
len: 14
CDR3aa: CATWDLAGYYKKLF
CDR3nt: TGTGCCACCTGGGATTTGGCCGGTTATTATAAGAAACTCTTT

abundance: many
j_gene: TRGJ1/TRGJ2
v_gene: TRGV3
len: 13
CDR3aa: CATWDRHGYKKLF
CDR3nt: TGTGCCACCTGGGACAGGCACGGTTATAAGAAACTCTTT

abundance: few
j_gene: TRGJ1/TRGJ2
v_gene: TRGV4
len: 11
CDR3aa: CATWDGFGKLF
CDR3nt: TGTGCCACCTGGGATGGTTTTGGGAAACTCTTT

abundance: few
j_gene: TRGJP2
v_gene: TRGV2
len: 15
CDR3aa: CATWDGRGSDWIKTF
CDR3nt: TGTGCCACCTGGGACGGACGTGGCAGTGATTGGATCAAGACGTTT

abundance: .
j_gene: TRGJ1/TRGJ2
v_gene: TRGV3
len: 10
CDR3aa: CATWDKWKLF
CDR3nt: TGTGCCACCTGGGACAAATGGAAACTCTTT

abundance: .
j_gene: TRGJ1/TRGJ2
v_gene: TRGV9
len: 15
CDR3aa: CALWEVTVRTYKKLF
CDR3nt: TGTGCCTTGTGGGAGGTGACGGTACGGACTTATAAGAAACTCTTT

abundance: .
j_gene: TRGJ1/TRGJ2
v_gene: TRGV8
len: 12
CDR3aa: CATWGTGGKKLF
CDR3nt: TGTGCCACCTGGGGGACAGGGGGTAAGAAACTCTTT

abundance: .
j_gene: TRGJ1/TRGJ2
v_gene: TRGV8
len: 14
CDR3aa: CATWDRQGYYKKLF
CDR3nt: TGTGCCACCTGGGATAGGCAGGGTTATTATAAGAAACTCTTT

abundance: .
j_gene: TRGJP1
v_gene: TRGV4
len: 15
CDR3aa: CATWDGYTTGWFKIF
CDR3nt: TGTGCCACCTGGGATGGTTATACCACTGGTTGGTTCAAGATATTT

abundance: few
j_gene: TRGJ1/TRGJ2
v_gene: TRGV2
len: 13
CDR3aa: CATWRENYYKKLF
CDR3nt: TGTGCCACCTGGAGAGAGAATTATTATAAGAAACTCTTT

abundance: few
j_gene: TRGJ1/TRGJ2
v_gene: TRGV3
len: 16
CDR3aa: CATWDRPLIICYKKLF
CDR3nt: TGTGCCACCTGGGACAGGCCCTTGATTATTTGTTATAAGAAACTCTTT

abundance: .
j_gene: TRGJ1/TRGJ2
v_gene: TRGV3
len: 13
CDR3aa: CATWDRPRYKKLF
CDR3nt: TGTGCCACCTGGGACAGGCCGAGATATAAGAAACTCTTT

abundance: .
j_gene: TRGJP2
v_gene: TRGV3
len: 15
CDR3aa: CATWDRMNSDWIKTF
CDR3nt: TGTGCCACCTGGGACAGGATGAATAGTGATTGGATCAAGACGTTT

abundance: few
j_gene: TRGJ1/TRGJ2
v_gene: TRGV3
len: 13
CDR3aa: CATWDRPWGGKLF
CDR3nt: TGTGCCACCTGGGACAGGCCTTGGGGTGGGAAACTCTTT

abundance: .
j_gene: TRGJ1/TRGJ2
v_gene: TRGV2
len: 15
CDR3aa: CATWDGPADYYKKLF
CDR3nt: TGTGCCACCTGGGACGGGCCGGCTGATTATTATAAGAAACTCTTT

abundance: .
j_gene: TRGJP2
v_gene: TRGV2
len: 16
CDR3aa: CATWDGRCSSDWIKTF
CDR3nt: TGTGCCACCTGGGACGGGCGATGTAGTAGTGATTGGATCAAGACGTTT